A selection of T cell receptor beta chains follows, all from one sample in a study of blood T cell repertoires in COVID-19. This table comes from immunoSEQ multiplex PCR, and its TCRdb copy is limited to in-frame clones, with some not included. The profile shows approximately 240,000 clones, 70% to 90% of them singletons. Sequenced: peripheral blood. These receptors were obtained from a woman aged 40 to 50 who had recovered from COVID-19. Each CDR3 is given with its conserved first and last residue. D genes are given only for firm matches. The size field is filled for only some rows; it gives once, few, many or a size class.

>TRBV18|-|TRBJ2-7|-
TGTGCCAGCTCACCAACAGGGAGTTACGAGCAGTACTTC
CASSPTGSYEQYF
>TRBV7-2|TRBD2|TRBJ2-4|-
TGTGCCAGCAGCATCCTAGCGGGAGCGGGGGACATTCAGTACTTC
CASSILAGAGDIQYF
>TRBV2|-|TRBJ2-7|-
TGTGCCAGCAGGATAGCGGTACGATCCTACGAGCAGTACTTC
CASRIAVRSYEQYF
>TRBV9|TRBD1|TRBJ1-2|many
TGTGCCAGCAGCGTAGTCGGGACAGGGGGCGGCTACACCTTC
CASSVVGTGGGYTF
>TRBV25-1|-|TRBJ1-3|-
TGTGCCAGCAGTGATTACGGCGGGCGGAACACCATATATTTT
CASSDYGGRNTIYF
>TRBV27|TRBD1|TRBJ2-7|once
TGTGCCAGCAGTCCGATCGGGACAGGGTTGAACAACGAGCAGTACTTC
CASSPIGTGLNNEQYF
>TRBV16|TRBD1|TRBJ2-3|-
TGTGCCAGCAGCCAAAACCGACAGGGTTCCACAGATACGCAGTATTTT
CASSQNRQGSTDTQYF
>TRBV7-9|TRBD1|TRBJ1-5|-
TGTGCCAGCAGCTTGTCCCAGGGGGGTAATCAGCCCCAGCATTTT
CASSLSQGGNQPQHF
>TRBV4-2|TRBD1|TRBJ2-7|-
TGTGCCAGCAGCCAAGGGCGGACAGGGATCGTGTCAACCCCGGCCGAGCAGTACTTC
CASSQGRTGIVSTPAEQYF
>TRBV12-3/TRBV12-4|-|TRBJ2-7|-
TGTGCCAGCAGTCCGGACAGCTCCTACGAGCAGTACTTC
CASSPDSSYEQYF
>TRBV18|-|TRBJ2-1|-
TGTGCCAGCTCACTACTCAACAATGAGCAGTTCTTC
CASSLLNNEQFF
>TRBV7-2|TRBD1|TRBJ1-2|-
TGTGCCAGCAGCTCTACAGGGGGCTATGGCTACACCTTC
CASSSTGGYGYTF
>TRBV7-2|TRBD1|TRBJ2-1|-
TGTGCCAGCAGCTTCGACAGGGGATCTCGGAATGAGCAGTTCTTC
CASSFDRGSRNEQFF
>TRBV7-2|TRBD2|TRBJ2-3|-
TGTGCCAGCAGCTCGGGGACTAGCGGGTTCATTACGCAGTATTTT
CASSSGTSGFITQYF
>TRBV5-6|TRBD1|TRBJ1-2|-
TGTGCCAGCGTCCTACAGGGGGCGAACTATGGCTACACCTTC
CASVLQGANYGYTF
>TRBV19|TRBD1|TRBJ2-7|-
TGTGCCAGTAGTCGACAGGGGTCGTCTACTTCAACCTCCTACGAGCAGTACTTC
CASSRQGSSTSTSYEQYF
>TRBV4-2|-|TRBJ2-1|-
TGTGCCAGCAGCCAAGATCCCTGGGGGGAGGCACTGAATGAGCAGTTCTTC
CASSQDPWGEALNEQFF
>TRBV12-3/TRBV12-4|TRBD1|TRBJ1-2|-
TGTGCCAGCACCCGGGACAGGCGAGGCTACACCTTC
CASTRDRRGYTF
>TRBV23-1|TRBD1|TRBJ2-7|-
TGCGCCAGCAGTCATCGGAGAACGGGACAGGGATACGAGCAGTACTTC
CASSHRRTGQGYEQYF
>TRBV19|-|TRBJ2-1|-
TGTGCCAGTAGAACTCACAATGAGCAGTTCTTC
CASRTHNEQFF
>TRBV7-3|TRBD2|TRBJ2-7|-
TGTGCCAGCAGCTCCAGTAGCGGGGGTCCCTACGAGCAGTACTTC
CASSSSSGGPYEQYF
>TRBV25-1|TRBD2|TRBJ2-7|-
TGTGCCAGCAGTGTTAGCGGGGGGGCCAGCAACGCGAACGAGCAGTACTTC
CASSVSGGASNANEQYF
>TRBV4-3|-|TRBJ1-5|-
TGCGCCAGCAGCCAAGCCGGGGGTTTTGGTCAGCCCCAGCATTTT
CASSQAGGFGQPQHF
>TRBV7-2|-|TRBJ2-3|-
TGTGCCAGCAGCTCGGGACTCACTTCAGATACGCAGTATTTT
CASSSGLTSDTQYF
>TRBV25-1|-|TRBJ1-5|-
TGTGCCAGCGCGGCTACGGAGTATAGCAATCAGCCCCAGCATTTT
CASAATEYSNQPQHF
>TRBV4-1|-|TRBJ1-4|-
TGCGCCAGCAGCCAACGGGGGGCAAATGAAAAACTGTTTTTT
CASSQRGANEKLFF
>TRBV15|-|TRBJ1-6|few
TGTGCCACCAGCAGGACCGACAGATCACCCCTCCACTTT
CATSRTDRSPLHF
>TRBV19|-|TRBJ1-3|-
TGTGCCAGTAGGACAGGTTCCCATTCTGGAAACACCATATATTTT
CASRTGSHSGNTIYF
>TRBV4-3|TRBD1|TRBJ2-4|-
TGCGCCAGCAGCCAGGAACCACCGGGACAGGGTCGGGCCAAAAACATTCAGTACTTC
CASSQEPPGQGRAKNIQYF
>TRBV28|TRBD1|TRBJ1-2|-
TGTGCCAGCAGTTTGGTCGGGGGACAGGCCTTAGGTAATGGCTACACCTTC
CASSLVGGQALGNGYTF
>TRBV5-1|-|TRBJ2-7|-
TGCGCCACCCGGCTATCAGGGTCTAGGGAGCAGTACTTC
CATRLSGSREQYF
>TRBV7-3|-|TRBJ1-2|once
TGTGCCAGCAGCAAGGACAGTTCAGCTAACTATGGCTACACCTTC
CASSKDSSANYGYTF
>TRBV4-2|TRBD1|TRBJ1-3|-
TGTGCCAGCAGCCAAGAGGTGGACAGGGGCTCAGGAAACACCATATATTTT
CASSQEVDRGSGNTIYF
>TRBV3-1/TRBV3-2|TRBD1|TRBJ2-1|-
TGTGCCAGCAGCCAAGATAGGGGGACAGGATTCAACGATGAGCAGTTCTTC
CASSQDRGTGFNDEQFF
>TRBV11-3|TRBD1|TRBJ1-1|-
TGTGCCAGCAGCCAGACCCTGGGACAGTCAAATTTGAACACTGAAGCTTTCTTT
CASSQTLGQSNLNTEAFF
>TRBV11-2|-|TRBJ1-4|-
TGTGCCAGCGGGCGAAATGAAAAACTGTTTTTT
CASGRNEKLFF
>TRBV6-2/TRBV6-3|TRBD1|TRBJ1-2|once
TGTGCCAGCAGCCCCGTACAGGGGAACTATGGCTACACCTTC
CASSPVQGNYGYTF
>TRBV2|TRBD1|TRBJ2-3|-
TGTGCCAGCAGTGGACAGGGAACTAGCACAGATACGCAGTATTTT
CASSGQGTSTDTQYF
>TRBV11-2|TRBD1|TRBJ1-6|once
TGTGCCAGCAGCGCGAGACAGGGAGGTTCACCCCTCCACTTT
CASSARQGGSPLHF
>TRBV6-2/TRBV6-3|TRBD1|TRBJ1-1|-
TGTGCCAGCAGTACCCTCATAGGGGGCGCGAGATCGAACACTGAAGCTTTCTTT
CASSTLIGGARSNTEAFF
>TRBV12-3/TRBV12-4|TRBD1|TRBJ2-4|-
TGTGCCAGCAGCAGACAGGGCGACATTCAGTACTTC
CASSRQGDIQYF
>TRBV5-1|-|TRBJ1-4|-
TGCGCCAGCAGCCCCGGACGGGGAAATGAAAAACTGTTTTTT
CASSPGRGNEKLFF
>TRBV7-2|TRBD1|TRBJ1-5|-
TGTGCCAGCAGCCAAGGAGGGGGACAGGAGACTCATCAGCCCCAGCATTTT
CASSQGGGQETHQPQHF
>TRBV19|TRBD1|TRBJ1-3|few
TGTGCCAGTACGGCCGGGACAGGGACCTCTGGAAACACCATATATTTT
CASTAGTGTSGNTIYF
>TRBV24-1|-|TRBJ1-2|-
TGTGCCACCAGTGACCCCGACAGAAACTATGGCTACACCTTC
CATSDPDRNYGYTF
>TRBV6-6|TRBD1|TRBJ1-2|-
TGTGCCAGCAGTTACTCGCCAGGGGGCGCGGTCTATGGCTACACCTTC
CASSYSPGGAVYGYTF
>TRBV6-5|TRBD1|TRBJ1-5|-
TGTGCCAGCAGTCCGCGGGACAGCTATCAGCCCCAGCATTTT
CASSPRDSYQPQHF
>TRBV28|-|TRBJ1-2|-
TGTGCCAGCAGTTTATTGGGGGGGCGGTACTATGGCTACACCTTC
CASSLLGGRYYGYTF
>TRBV3-1/TRBV3-2|-|TRBJ1-2|-
TGTGCCAGCACCCTAGCAGGTTGTAACTATGGCTACACCTTC
CASTLAGCNYGYTF
>TRBV2|TRBD1|TRBJ2-2|-
TGTGCCAGCAGTCGACAGGGGGCTGACACCGGGGAGCTGTTTTTT
CASSRQGADTGELFF
>TRBV30|-|TRBJ1-6|-
TGTGCCTGGAGTGTAAGTGGGCAGGATAATTCACCCCTCCACTTT
CAWSVSGQDNSPLHF